This T cell receptor beta chain was captured in a study of blood T cells in healthy people across ages (dated by TCRdb to about 2015). At the level of the whole study: In model experiments, roughly one uniquely barcoded TCR beta cDNA molecule per two T cells was captured by template switching. To avoid experimental bias, donors of different ages were randomly spread across the sequencing lanes. The study measured age-related changes in TCR beta repertoire diversity using deep sequencing normalized with unique cDNA molecular identifiers. Two additional independent replicas of 1 million unique cDNA reads from the same blood draw were analyzed for two donors (one aged 18 to 29 and one aged 80 or older). The donors were divided into four age groups: young (average around 15 years), middle-aged (almost 40), aged (approximately 62) and long-lived (about 84).

Donors were roughly 40 systemically healthy Caucasian individuals from Russia aged roughly 6 to 90 years. Approximately 11 milliliters of peripheral blood were drawn from each donor into EDTA-treated Vacutainer tubes. PBMCs were isolated by Ficoll-Paque density-gradient centrifugation, with at least 6.5 million obtained per sample. Total RNA, at least 5 micrograms per sample, was extracted from PBMCs with Trizol reagent. Naive CD45RAhigh/CD27high T cell percentages were measured by flow cytometry on a PBMC aliquot from every donor. The library was made by 5' RACE. Instrument used: Illumina HiSeq 2500. A second 7 to 11 cycle PCR used a sample-barcoded 5' primer and a J-beta primer mix. Each TCR beta cDNA molecule received a unique molecular identifier from a template-switch 5' adaptor carrying 12 random nucleotides. Each sample yielded at least 3 million CDR3-containing paired-end reads. All of the RNA was converted into first-strand cDNA using the Mint cDNA synthesis kit, with a TRBC-specific oligonucleotide serving as the primer. All cDNA was treated with uracil-DNA glycosylase and then went through a first 18-cycle PCR with the universal primers M1SS and BC2_uni_R. In the source study's methods: Each sample was normalized by randomly selecting 1 million high-quality reads, each carrying a distinct molecular identifier. Instead of being binned into consensus sequences, reads with shared molecular identifiers were discarded. MiTCR, with a Q25 quality threshold and the strictest error-elimination algorithm, was used for CDR3 identification, clonotype clustering and error correction. A nonparametric unseen species model with Euler transformation was used to estimate lower-bound total TCR beta diversity. Using fastp at Q25 and MiXCR, TCRdb reprocessed the public reads and kept productive beta chains. Under each unique CDR3 protein, matching rows form one entry showing the most common genes and DNA. These V and J calls originate from TCRdb's pipeline instead of the authors' own analysis. The sample yields some 1,500,000 distinct CDR3 sequences; 42% were counted once. Less than 5% of the sample comes from the top ten.

The paper's findings and limits, for the study overall: Observed TCR beta diversity correlated strongly with the percentage of naive T cells measured by flow cytometry. Observed TCR beta diversity per million T cells fell roughly linearly with age, and a significant reduction was already apparent by age roughly 40. Compared with the aged group, the long-lived group had more naive CD4+ T cells, fewer expanded clones and increased TCR diversity, a pattern suggesting age selection. Total diversity estimates from one million sequenced T cells were considered lower bounds and underestimates. Since profiling was done on bulk unsorted PBMCs, naive and antigen-experienced compartments could not be conclusively compared. Donor CMV infection status was unknown, potentially confounding age-related changes in expanded clonotypes.

The germline V gene supplies CDR1 SGHDT and CDR2 YYEEEE. V is reduced by 3 bases and J by 4 bases, leaving a spacing of 16 bases between them. From the cysteine up to the phenylalanine, the CDR3 has a length of 15 residues. Of all the DNA, just the CDR3 is kept, 45 bases in frame from base 1. This clonotype was seen repeatedly, ten times or more. Which antigen it targets is not known. No much larger clonotype is one base removed from it; base qualities were not supplied. The sequenced sample was blood. The receptor was derived from a woman aged 18-29 years in good health. This chain is built from TRBV5-6 and TRBJ2-5; the D gene could be TRBD1 or TRBD2, each one agreeing over 5 bases. In nucleotide form, the sequence is TGTGCCAGCAGCTGGGGCTCTCTAGAGGGAGAGACCCAGTACTTC. Its translation reads: CASSWGSLEGETQYF.